Listed here are 3 T cell receptor beta chains from one sample, sequenced in a study of cytomegalovirus exposure and HLA in healthy donors. The PCR made use of 60 Vbeta and 13 Jbeta primers. The table came from immunoSEQ multiplex PCR; TCRdb's copy has only in-frame clones and leaves some out. The sample lists 130,000 or so clones; more than 60% were seen once. The sequencing input was PBMCs. The receptors derive from a woman aged 45-60 years in good health and CMV-seropositive.

This clone occurred a few times. This chain joins TRBV2 and TRBJ1-1; the match to TRBD1 covers 8 bases. The CDR3 loop spans 13 amino acids. With V trimmed by 6 bases and J by 1 base, 1 base remained unmatched. Germline V lookup: CDR1 SNHLY, CDR2 FYNNEI. The CDR3 nucleotides read TGTGCCAGCAGGGACAGGGAGAACACTGAAGCTTTCTTT. It specifies CASRDRENTEAFF.

This clone showed up just once. The J gene is TRBJ2-1, the V gene TRBV5-1, with 7 bases identical to TRBD1. Germline values: CDR1 SGHRS, CDR2 YFSETQ. V lost 3 bases and J lost 2; bases outside the gene matches: 2. CDR3 length equals 14 residues. The CDR3 is CASSSQGPYNEQFF. CDR3 bases: TGCGCCAGCAGCTCACAGGGGCCCTACAATGAGCAGTTCTTC.

This chain uses TRBV21-1 with TRBJ1-5; the D segment call TRBD1 is taken from the table without a DNA check. TRBV21-1 is assigned pseudogene status. This CDR3 region has 18 residues. The CDR3 reads CASSKRDNASRNYQPQHF. Here the CDR3 DNA reads TGTGCCAGCAGCAAAAGGGACAACGCATCCCGCAATTATCAGCCCCAGCATTTT.